The source of this TCR beta chain is a study of cytomegalovirus exposure and HLA in healthy donors. Germline CDR1 MNHEY, CDR2 SMNVEV (reference sequence). Trimming cost V 3 bases and J 0 bases, with 9 bases left between them. This CDR3 is 16 amino acids long. 13 Jbeta primers and 60 Vbeta primers were used for the PCR. The repertoire was sequenced with immunoSEQ multiplex PCR; TCRdb's copy has only in-frame clones and lacks some. The top ten clones hold 1.5% of a sample with some 150,000 clones, less than 85% of them seen once. The V and J genes are TRBV27 and TRBJ1-6; D ambiguous. This clonotype was sampled from a man between 35 and 55 years old in good health and CMV-seronegative. The material sequenced was PBMCs. DNA for the CDR3: TGTGCCAGCAGTTTGGCCCCGGGCTCCTATAATTCACCCCTCCACTTT. Protein: CASSLAPGSYNSPLHF.